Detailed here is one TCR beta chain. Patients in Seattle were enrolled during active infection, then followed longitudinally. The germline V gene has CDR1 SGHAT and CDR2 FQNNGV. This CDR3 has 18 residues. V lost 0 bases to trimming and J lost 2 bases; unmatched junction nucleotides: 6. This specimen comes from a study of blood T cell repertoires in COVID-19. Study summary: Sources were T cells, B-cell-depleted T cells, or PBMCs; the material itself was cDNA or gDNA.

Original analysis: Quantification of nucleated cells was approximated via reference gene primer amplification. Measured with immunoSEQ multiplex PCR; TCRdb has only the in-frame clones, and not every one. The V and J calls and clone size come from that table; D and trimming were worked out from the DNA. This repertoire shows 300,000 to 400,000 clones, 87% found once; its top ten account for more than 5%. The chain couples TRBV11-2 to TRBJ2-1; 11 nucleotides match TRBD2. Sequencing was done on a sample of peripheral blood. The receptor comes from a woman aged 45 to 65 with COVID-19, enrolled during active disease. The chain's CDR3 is CASSLDRLAGFAYNEQFF. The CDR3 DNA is TGTGCCAGCAGCTTAGATCGACTAGCGGGATTTGCCTACAATGAGCAGTTCTTC. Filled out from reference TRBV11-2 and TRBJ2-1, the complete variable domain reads EAGVAQSPRYKIIEKRQSVAFWCNPISGHATLYWYQQILGQGPKLLIQFQNNGVVDDSQLPKDRFSAERLKGVDSTLKIQPAKLEDSAVYLCASSLDRLAGFAYNEQFFGPGTRLTVL.